The rows below give T cell receptor beta chains drawn from one sample of a study of T cell responses to AZD1222 COVID-19 vaccine. Here immunoSEQ multiplex PCR was the method, and the copy in TCRdb shows in-frame clones only, minus some. The sample yields over 110,000 clones, about 90% seen once. Sample: peripheral blood, taken 28 days after the second AZD1222 dose. The receptors shown here come from an adult who received the AZD1222 COVID-19 vaccine. CDR3s include the opening cysteine and the closing phenylalanine or tryptophan. D genes are given only for firm matches. For some rows the clone size is stated as once, few or many, or as a class when expanded; others skip it.

>TRBV6-1|TRBD1|TRBJ2-3|-
CASSDWGQITDTQYF
TGTGCCAGCAGTGATTGGGGACAGATCACAGATACGCAGTATTTT
>TRBV2|TRBD2|TRBJ2-3|-
CASRPIGGLAGPWRTDTQYF
TGTGCCAGCAGACCAATAGGGGGACTAGCGGGTCCTTGGCGCACAGATACGCAGTATTTT
>TRBV27|-|TRBJ1-4|-
CASSQWGATNEKLFF
TGTGCCAGTAGCCAGTGGGGAGCAACTAATGAAAAACTGTTTTTT
>TRBV19|-|TRBJ2-7|-
CASSTGGEQYF
TGTGCCAGTAGTACTGGGGGGGAGCAGTACTTC
>TRBV2|TRBD2|TRBJ2-3|once
CASSPFGVAGPASTDTQYF
TGTGCCAGCAGTCCTTTCGGGGTAGCGGGGCCTGCTAGCACAGATACGCAGTATTTT
>TRBV5-6|-|TRBJ1-1|few
CASSPDGTEAFF
TGTGCCAGCAGCCCCGATGGGACTGAAGCTTTCTTT
>TRBV6-5|TRBD1|TRBJ1-1|-
CASSRQGGMNTEAFF
TGTGCCAGCAGCCGACAGGGCGGAATGAACACTGAAGCTTTCTTT
>TRBV4-2|-|TRBJ1-1|-
CASSPTGIGEAFF
TGTGCCAGCAGCCCGACGGGTATTGGTGAAGCTTTCTTT
>TRBV29-1|-|TRBJ2-5|-
CSVSTETQETQYF
TGCAGCGTTTCGACGGAGACGCAAGAGACCCAGTACTTC
>TRBV3-1/TRBV3-2|TRBD1|TRBJ1-2|-
CASSRPGQGDGYTF
TGTGCCAGCAGCAGACCGGGACAGGGAGATGGCTACACCTTC
>TRBV27|-|TRBJ2-2|once
CASSLSRYTGELFF
TGTGCCAGCAGTTTATCACGCTACACCGGGGAGCTGTTTTTT
>TRBV5-6|TRBD1|TRBJ1-2|once
CASSRRQGGNYGYTF
TGTGCCAGCAGCCGTAGACAGGGGGGGAACTATGGCTACACCTTC
>TRBV19|-|TRBJ1-3|-
CASSIGVSRDTIYF
TGTGCCAGTAGTATAGGGGTCTCACGGGACACCATATATTTT
>TRBV4-1|-|TRBJ1-3|-
CASSQELDTIYF
TGCGCCAGCAGCCAAGAGTTGGACACCATATATTTT
>TRBV24-1|TRBD2|TRBJ2-3|-
CATGSIAGTTDTQYF
TGTGCCACCGGTTCAATAGCGGGGACCACAGATACGCAGTATTTT
>TRBV7-6|TRBD1|TRBJ1-2|-
CASSLALGDRGLNYGYTF
TGTGCCAGCAGCTTAGCGCTGGGGGACAGGGGACTCAACTATGGCTACACCTTC
>TRBV2|-|TRBJ2-7|-
CASSPVDLATYEQYF
TGTGCCAGCAGCCCGGTGGATCTTGCAACCTACGAGCAGTACTTC
>TRBV29-1|-|TRBJ1-1|-
CSVHPYMNTEAFF
TGCAGCGTCCACCCTTACATGAACACTGAAGCTTTCTTT
>TRBV4-1|-|TRBJ1-5|-
CASSPDSNQPQHF
TGCGCCAGCAGCCCGGACAGTAATCAGCCCCAGCATTTT
>TRBV5-4|TRBD1|TRBJ1-1|few
CASRPQGRTEAFF
TGTGCCAGCAGGCCACAGGGGCGCACTGAAGCTTTCTTT
>TRBV27|-|TRBJ1-1|-
CASRKRSEAFF
TGTGCCAGTAGAAAGAGGTCAGAAGCTTTCTTT
>TRBV24-1|-|TRBJ2-1|-
CATHPGGSGNEQFF
TGTGCCACCCACCCGGGTGGGAGCGGGAATGAGCAGTTCTTC
>TRBV21-1|-|TRBJ1-2|-
CASSRRVGGPANYGYTF
TGTGCCAGCAGCAGGAGGGTCGGGGGACCAGCTAACTATGGCTACACCTTC
>TRBV7-9|TRBD2|TRBJ2-1|-
CASSLVQREDWNEQFF
TGTGCCAGCAGCTTAGTGCAGCGGGAGGACTGGAATGAGCAGTTCTTC
>TRBV7-2|TRBD2|TRBJ2-1|-
CASSLSGVGHEQFF
TGTGCCAGCAGCCTAAGCGGGGTCGGGCATGAGCAGTTCTTC
>TRBV7-8|-|TRBJ2-2|-
CASSLAPRRPGTGELFF
TGTGCCAGCAGCTTAGCGCCCCGCAGACCCGGCACCGGGGAGCTGTTTTTT
>TRBV27|-|TRBJ1-1|-
CASSLRSGGGALATEAFF
TGTGCCAGCAGTTTAAGGTCTGGGGGGGGCGCCTTGGCGACTGAAGCTTTCTTT
>TRBV6-5|TRBD1|TRBJ1-1|-
CASSFDRVNTEAFF
TGTGCCAGCAGTTTCGACAGGGTGAACACTGAAGCTTTCTTT
>TRBV4-3|-|TRBJ1-1|-
CASSQDQYTEAFF
TGCGCCAGCAGCCAGGACCAATACACTGAAGCTTTCTTT
>TRBV5-6|-|TRBJ2-4|-
CASSLEQGPAIQYF
TGTGCCAGCAGCTTGGAACAGGGACCCGCCATTCAGTACTTC
>TRBV11-2|-|TRBJ1-4|-
CASSLVPGSAEKLFF
TGTGCCAGCAGCTTAGTTCCGGGGAGCGCTGAAAAACTGTTTTTT
>TRBV11-2|TRBD1|TRBJ1-1|-
CASSPSPGTGDTEAFF
TGTGCCAGCAGCCCATCACCCGGGACAGGGGACACTGAAGCTTTCTTT
>TRBV2|-|TRBJ1-1|-
CASTTRGTGTEAFF
TGTGCCAGCACCACTAGGGGAACGGGCACTGAAGCTTTCTTT
>TRBV9|-|TRBJ2-3|-
CASSARQASTDTQYF
TGTGCCAGCAGCGCACGACAGGCCAGCACAGATACGCAGTATTTT
>TRBV28|-|TRBJ1-2|-
CATGPSYGYTF
TGTGCAACTGGCCCAAGCTATGGCTACACCTTC
>TRBV7-9|-|TRBJ2-7|-
CASSLTLGLRDEQYF
TGTGCCAGCAGCTTAACTCTGGGCTTAAGGGACGAGCAGTACTTC
>TRBV5-4|TRBD1|TRBJ1-2|-
CASSSIALTGTNGYTF
TGTGCCAGCAGCTCAATCGCTTTGACAGGGACGAATGGCTACACCTTC
>TRBV19|-|TRBJ2-1|-
CASTPQGGPYNEQFF
TGTGCCAGTACCCCCCAGGGGGGGCCCTACAATGAGCAGTTCTTC
>TRBV27|TRBD1|TRBJ1-2|-
CASSFGQGASYGYTF
TGTGCCAGCAGTTTCGGACAGGGGGCAAGCTATGGCTACACCTTC
>TRBV7-2|-|TRBJ1-2|-
CASSPTANYGYTF
TGTGCCAGCAGCCCGACGGCCAACTATGGCTACACCTTC
>TRBV19|-|TRBJ1-1|-
CASSIDGATWGYTEAFF
TGTGCCAGTAGTATAGACGGCGCCACGTGGGGGTACACTGAAGCTTTCTTT
>TRBV2|-|TRBJ1-5|-
CASTQGSNQPQHF
TGTGCCAGCACACAAGGTAGCAATCAGCCCCAGCATTTT
>TRBV11-2|-|TRBJ1-1|-
CASSLERGVQAFF
TGTGCCAGCAGCTTAGAGCGGGGGGTTCAAGCTTTCTTT
>TRBV6-4|-|TRBJ1-1|-
CASPDGADSLNTEAFF
TGTGCCAGCCCCGACGGGGCCGACTCGCTGAACACTGAAGCTTTCTTT
>TRBV20-1|-|TRBJ2-5|-
CSASPNTFGTQYF
TGCAGTGCTAGTCCAAACACTTTTGGGACCCAGTACTTC
>TRBV12-3/TRBV12-4|-|TRBJ1-5|-
CASSRDSQPQHF
TGTGCCAGCAGTAGAGATAGTCAGCCCCAGCATTTT
>TRBV28|TRBD1|TRBJ1-2|-
CASSPTGGAWGGYTF
TGTGCCAGCAGTCCTACAGGGGGCGCTTGGGGTGGCTACACCTTC
>TRBV4-1|-|TRBJ2-1|-
CASSQVAVGQFF
TGCGCCAGCAGCCAAGTCGCCGTTGGGCAGTTCTTC
>TRBV5-1|TRBD2|TRBJ2-1|once
CASSYRLAASSYNEQFF
TGCGCCAGCAGCTATCGACTAGCGGCTAGCTCCTACAATGAGCAGTTCTTC
>TRBV6-5|-|TRBJ1-3|-
CAIPGPSGNTIYF
TGTGCCATACCGGGACCATCTGGAAACACCATATATTTT
>TRBV4-2|-|TRBJ1-1|-
CASSQVGGNTEAFF
TGTGCCAGCAGCCAAGTGGGGGGGAACACTGAAGCTTTCTTT
>TRBV27|-|TRBJ2-3|-
CASSLSTPRATDTQYF
TGTGCCAGCAGTTTATCGACCCCTAGGGCCACAGATACGCAGTATTTT
>TRBV6-5|-|TRBJ2-7|once
CASSYPGDPPYEQYF
TGTGCCAGCAGTTATCCAGGGGACCCCCCCTACGAGCAGTACTTC
>TRBV30|-|TRBJ1-5|-
CAWSLQGFNQPQHF
TGTGCCTGGAGTCTACAGGGTTTCAATCAGCCCCAGCATTTT